The 27 T cell receptor beta chains given below trace back to one sample, sequenced in a study of T cell repertoires in cytomegalovirus infection. TCRdb analysed the reads with MiXCR anew, one entry per CDR3 protein. Of 360,000 or so distinct CDR3 sequences in the sample, about 35% were seen once. Antigens for these TCRs are unknown. Sample: cultured PBMCs, taken from culture after CMV antigen stimulation. These receptors were collected from a human donor in good health (CMV status not recorded). Some clones in this sample may be carry-over from other donors' samples.

The chain links TRBV7-6 to TRBJ1-3; D is ambiguous. Between the trimmed V and J ends, which lost 2 bases and 7 bases, there was a span of 12 bases. The germline V gene encodes CDR1 SGHVS and CDR2 FNYEAQ. CDR3 length equals 14 residues. The CDR3 loop reads CASSLSPVRNTIYF. CDR3 nucleotide sequence: TGTGCCAGCAGCTTATCTCCCGTTCGGAACACCATATATTTT.

The V and J genes are TRBV29-1 and TRBJ2-7; D might be TRBD1 (5 bases). CDR3 length: 12 amino acids. V lost 2 bases and J 2 bases, leaving 7 bases between the germline ends. From germline, CDR1 is SQVTM and CDR2 ANQGSEA. The CDR3 loop is CSVEKGAYEQYF. Written as DNA, the CDR3 is TGCAGCGTTGAAAAAGGGGCCTACGAGCAGTACTTC.

This clonotype was seen a few times. V and J are TRBV7-2 and TRBJ2-3; TRBD2 matches 8 bases. Unmatched junction bases numbered 7, after V lost 1 base and J lost 7 bases. The germline CDR1 and CDR2 sequences are SGHTA and FQGNSA. The CDR3 contains 15 residues. This chain's CDR3 is CASSLEREYWYTQYF. As DNA, the CDR3 is TGTGCCAGCAGCTTAGAGCGGGAGTACTGGTATACGCAGTATTTT.

The gene calls are TRBV6-2 or TRBV6-3 and TRBJ2-7; 8 bases map to TRBD2. CDR3 length equals 14 residues. V gave up 7 bases and J gave up 2 bases; unmatched junction bases: 7. Per germline, CDR1 MNHEY and CDR2 SVGEGT. CDR3 residues: CASTLAGPAYEQYF. The CDR3 DNA reads TGTGCCAGCACCTTAGCGGGACCGGCCTACGAGCAGTACTTC.

The genes are TRBV2 and TRBJ1-5; D gene uncertain. CDR1 and CDR2 (germline): SNHLY, FYNNEI. Between the trimmed V and J ends, which lost 5 bases and 7 bases, there was a span of 18 bases. The CDR3 extends over 15 amino acids. The CDR3 DNA follows: TGTGCCAGCAGTCCGCTCGGAGGAGTGGAACAGCCCCAGCATTTT. Translating it yields CASSPLGGVEQPQHF.

The chain uses TRBV7-2 and TRBJ1-1, with unresolved D. With 1 base removed from V and 7 bases from J, the gap between germline ends came to 10 bases. Germline assignment: CDR1 SGHTA and CDR2 FQGNSA. The CDR3 sequence is 13 residues long. The CDR3 nucleotides are TGTGCCAGCAGCTTAGGGCGCTCAAATGAAGCTTTCTTT. The encoded protein is CASSLGRSNEAFF.

This clonotype was seen only a few times. The J gene is TRBJ2-1, the V gene TRBV10-3; D possibly corresponds to TRBD2 (5 bases). Germline V CDR1 and CDR2: ENHRY, SYGVKD. The V end was cut by 0 bases, the J end by 8 bases, with 14 bases between. The CDR3 runs to 15 residues. DNA of the CDR3: TGTGCCATCAGTGAGTCGACTACCCGCTTTGATGAGCAGTTCTTC. Amino acid sequence: CAISESTTRFDEQFF.

As to this clonotype: One junction end disagrees with the germline gene, perhaps due to a read error. The chain recombines TRBV7-8 with TRBJ2-2, with 7 nucleotides matching TRBD1. The CDR3 runs 15 residues. Germline V gives CDR1 SGHVS, CDR2 FQNEAQ. The CDR3 bases are TGTGCCAGCAGGGGGACGACAGGGAACACCGGGGAGCAGTTTTTT. Its translation: CASRGTTGNTGEQFF.

A few counts support this clonotype. The chain uses TRBV27 and TRBJ2-7, with a tentative D call TRBD1 (5 bases). The germline V gene encodes CDR1 MNHEY and CDR2 SMNVEV (reference sequence). V was trimmed by 1 base and J by 2 bases, leaving 9 bases between them. The CDR3 has 14 residues. The CDR3 spells CASSLFQGPYEQYF. CDR3 nucleotides: TGTGCCAGCAGTTTATTCCAGGGCCCCTACGAGCAGTACTTC.

The V call is TRBV7-2, the J call TRBJ2-7, with 9 bases matching TRBD1. After removal of 2 bases from V and 0 bases from J, the junction contained 2 bases not matched to a gene. CDR1 is SGHTA and CDR2 is FQGNSA in the germline V gene. The CDR3 length is 15 residues. The CDR3 loop reads CASSLQGQGSYEQYF. Written as DNA, the CDR3 is TGTGCCAGCAGCTTACAGGGACAGGGCTCCTACGAGCAGTACTTC.

This clonotype was seen a handful of times. The chain uses TRBV7-2 and TRBJ2-3; the match to TRBD1 covers 11 bases. Trimming took 1 base from V and 6 from J; bases not matched to a gene: 9. The CDR3 has 17 amino acids. The germline gives CDR1 SGHTA, CDR2 FQGNSA. The DNA for the CDR3 is TGTGCCAGCAGCTTAGGGCGCGGGACAGGGGGGGGGGATACGCAGTATTTT. It encodes CASSLGRGTGGGDTQYF.

The rearrangement joins TRBV12-3 or TRBV12-4 to TRBJ2-6; 8 positions agree with TRBD1. Trimming cost V 6 bases and J 2 bases; bases outside gene matches: 3. This CDR3 has 15 residues. DNA of the CDR3: TGTGCCAGCAGGGCGACAGGGGCTGGGGCCAACGTCCTGACTTTC. Amino acids: CASRATGAGANVLTF.

The CDR3 loop reads CASSYGTGYSEQYF. The CDR3 nucleotides are TGTGCCAGCAGTTACGGGACAGGGTACTCCGAGCAGTACTTC. This chain joins TRBV6-2 or TRBV6-3 and TRBJ2-7; 9 bases align to TRBD1. After removal of 2 bases from V and 6 bases from J, the junction contained 5 bases not matched to a gene. The CDR3 consists of 14 residues. The germline CDR1 and CDR2 sequences are MNHEY and SVGEGT.

In its sample, this clonotype was seen a few times. The V and J genes are TRBV19 and TRBJ2-1; 11 bases match TRBD2. Germline trimming cut 3 bases from V and 6 bases from J; bases unmatched to any gene: 7. This CDR3 comprises 16 residues. The germline gives CDR1 LNHDA, CDR2 SQIVND (reference sequence). The CDR3 loop reads CASSILLAGAGNEQFF. The DNA for the CDR3 is TGTGCCAGTAGTATTCTACTAGCGGGAGCTGGCAATGAGCAGTTCTTC.

This chain uses TRBV4-1 with TRBJ1-5; TRBD1 matches at 9 bases. The V gene's germline CDR1 is MGHRA and CDR2 YSYEKL. J lost 4 bases, V lost 0 bases, and 10 bases had no gene match. This CDR3 is built from 18 residues. The CDR3 reads CASSQDRVVGQGNQPQHF. The DNA for the CDR3 is TGCGCCAGCAGCCAAGACCGTGTTGTGGGACAGGGAAATCAGCCCCAGCATTTT.

V gene TRBV29-1 combines with J gene TRBJ2-1; D unclear. The germline CDR1 and CDR2 sequences are SQVTM and ANQGSEA. This CDR3 is built from 12 residues. Trimming removed 2 bases from V and 7 bases from J, with 9 bases in between. This CDR3 reads CSVERDRNEQFF. For the CDR3, the DNA is TGCAGCGTTGAAAGGGATAGGAATGAGCAGTTCTTC.

V and J are TRBV4-1 and TRBJ2-7; 8 bases match TRBD1. The CDR3 is made up of 13 amino acids. Germline V CDR1 and CDR2: MGHRA, YSYEKL. V was pared by 3 bases and J by 5 bases, with 3 bases of the junction left unmatched. The CDR3 bases are TGCGCCAGCAGCCAGGCAGGGGGCCACGAGCAGTACGTC. This codes for CASSQAGGHEQYV.

This chain connects TRBV19 to TRBJ1-5, with D maybe TRBD1 (5 bases). Germline loops: CDR1 LNHDA, CDR2 SQIVND (reference sequence). V dropped 5 bases and J dropped 9 bases, with 14 bases sitting between them. The CDR3 sequence is 13 residues long. CDR3 loop: CASSPQAQGPQHF. As DNA, the CDR3 is TGTGCCAGTAGTCCTCAGGCCCAGGGGCCCCAGCATTTT.

V and J are TRBV7-9 and TRBJ2-3; 10 bases are shared with TRBD2. The V segment lost 1 base and the J segment 2 bases; nucleotides outside the gene matches: 6. The CDR3 is made up of 17 amino acids. The germline V gene encodes CDR1 SEHNR and CDR2 FQNEAQ (reference sequence). As DNA, the CDR3 is TGTGCCAGCAGCTTAGGGCTAGCGGGAGTGTCCACAGATACGCAGTATTTT. Its protein product is CASSLGLAGVSTDTQYF.

This clonotype came up once. The chain couples TRBV2 to TRBJ2-6; a weak D match, TRBD2 (5 bases). CDR3 length equals 17 residues. V lost 0 bases to trimming and J lost 1 base, with 10 bases between them. Germline V gene data show CDR1 as SNHLY and CDR2 as FYNNEI. CDR3 bases: TGTGCCAGCAGTGAAGCGGGAGTAGGGTCTGGGGCCAACGTCCTGACTTTC. It specifies CASSEAGVGSGANVLTF.

CDR3 in DNA: TGTGCCAGCAGTGACCTTGAGGACAGGGTGACAGATACGCAGTATTTT. It codes for CASSDLEDRVTDTQYF. This chain joins TRBV6-1 and TRBJ2-3, with 8 bases that match TRBD1. Trimming took 3 bases from V and 3 from J; bases not matched to a gene: 8. Germline lookup yields CDR1 MNHNS and CDR2 SASEGT. The CDR3 runs to 16 residues.

The V call is TRBV4-2, the J call TRBJ2-5, with 7 bases identical to TRBD2. Unmatched junction bases numbered 8, after V lost 0 bases and J lost 1 base. The CDR3 totals 17 residues. CDR1 and CDR2 from the germline V gene are LGHNA and YNFKEQ. The CDR3, as DNA: TGTGCCAGCAGCCAAGAATCTCGCGGGAGAGCCCAAGAGACCCAGTACTTC. This encodes CASSQESRGRAQETQYF.

The sample holds a few counts of this clonotype. The chain combines TRBV28 with TRBJ1-4; weak D call: TRBD1 (6 bases). The CDR3 length is 15 residues. The V end was cut by 2 bases, the J end by 7 bases, with 14 bases between. CDR1 is MDHEN and CDR2 is SYDVKM in the germline V gene. CDR3 DNA sequence: TGTGCCAGCAGTTTAACGGGACACCTTAGTGAAAAACTGTTTTTT. The encoded protein is CASSLTGHLSEKLFF.

The gene calls are TRBV24-1 and TRBJ2-5; unclear D gene. Trimming pared 4 bases from V and 5 bases from J, leaving 10 bases between. Germline V gene sequence: CDR1 KGHDR, CDR2 SFDVKD. The CDR3 totals 13 residues. The CDR3 nucleotides are TGTGCCACCAGTGAATTTGGACGGGAGACCCAGTACTTC. It specifies CATSEFGRETQYF.

The chain links TRBV29-1 to TRBJ2-2, with a tentative D call TRBD1 (5 bases). V gave up 1 base and J gave up 7 bases, with 10 bases separating them. Per the germline V gene, CDR1 is SQVTM and CDR2 is ANQGSEA. The CDR3 length is 13 residues. CDR3 amino acids: CSVEGGPLGELFF. CDR3 bases: TGCAGCGTTGAAGGGGGCCCCCTCGGGGAGCTGTTTTTT.

The chain recombines TRBV28 with TRBJ1-2; D gene ambiguous. Germline CDR1 MDHEN, CDR2 SYDVKM. V was cut by 4 bases and J by 3 bases, with 6 bases left in between. This CDR3 comprises 12 residues. The CDR3 bases are TGTGCCAGCAGTTCGTCGCACTATGGCTACACCTTC. Translation: CASSSSHYGYTF.

CDR3 nucleotide sequence: TGTGCCAGCATAGCGAGCGGGAGCAATGAGCAGTTCTTC. As protein: CASIASGSNEQFF. This chain connects TRBV27 to TRBJ2-1, with 8 bases that match TRBD2. The CDR3 consists of 13 residues. The ends lost 7 bases at V and 6 bases at J; junction bases unmatched: 5. Germline V gene sequence: CDR1 MNHEY, CDR2 SMNVEV (reference sequence).